A selection of T cell receptor beta chains follows, all from one sample in a study of blood T cell repertoires in COVID-19. The repertoire was sequenced with immunoSEQ multiplex PCR; TCRdb's copy has only in-frame clones and lacks some. This sample carries about 140,000 clones, approximately 85% of them seen once, and the ten largest clones take around 3.2%. The sequenced material came from peripheral blood. The source of these receptors is a man aged 45 to 65 with acute or convalescent COVID-19. CDR3s include the opening cysteine and the closing phenylalanine or tryptophan. The D gene is left open where the match is weak. Some rows have no size entry. The others give once, few or many, or a class for an expanded clone.

size	D	V	J	DNA	CDR3
-	TRBD2	TRBV10-1	TRBJ2-3	TGCGCCAGCAGCAGCGGGGACACAGATACGCAGTATTTT	CASSSGDTDTQYF
-	TRBD1	TRBV24-1	TRBJ1-2	TGTGCCACCAGTGATGGAGGGACAGACTATGGCTACACCTTC	CATSDGGTDYGYTF
few	-	TRBV10-2	TRBJ1-5	TGCGCCAGCAGTGAGGAAGCCCTTAGCAATCAGCCCCAGCATTTT	CASSEEALSNQPQHF
-	TRBD2	TRBV12-3/TRBV12-4	TRBJ2-5	TGTGCCAGCAGATCAAGAGCGGGGGAGACCCAGTACTTC	CASRSRAGETQYF
-	-	TRBV28	TRBJ1-3	TGTGCCAGCAGGGGGGCTGATGCTGGAAACACCATATATTTT	CASRGADAGNTIYF
once	-	TRBV19	TRBJ1-2	TGTGCCAGTAGTATAGAACAGGTCGGGGGCTACACCTTC	CASSIEQVGGYTF
-	-	TRBV6-5	TRBJ2-5	TGTGCCAGCAGTTACGGCCTAGAAGAGACCCAGTACTTC	CASSYGLEETQYF
-	-	TRBV19	TRBJ1-1	TGTGCCAGTAGTATAGTCCAGGGCCAGGGCACTGAAGCTTTCTTT	CASSIVQGQGTEAFF
-	TRBD1	TRBV27	TRBJ1-1	TGTGCCAGCAGTGTCGACAGGGTGGCCACTGAAGCTTTCTTT	CASSVDRVATEAFF
-	-	TRBV11-2	TRBJ2-1	TGTGCCAGCAGCCCTGGACTTAACAATGAGCAGTTCTTC	CASSPGLNNEQFF
-	TRBD1	TRBV30	TRBJ1-4	TGTGCCTGGAGTGCGACAGGGCGGAATGAAAAACTGTTTTTT	CAWSATGRNEKLFF
-	TRBD2	TRBV6-6	TRBJ2-1	TGTGCCAGCAATCCCCCCGGGACTAGCGGGAGTCGGGAGCAGTTCTTC	CASNPPGTSGSREQFF
-	-	TRBV15	TRBJ2-3	TGTGCCACCAGCAAGGGGGGGAACGCAGATACGCAGTATTTT	CATSKGGNADTQYF
-	-	TRBV6-5	TRBJ2-1	TGTGCCAGCAGGGCCCCCGACTACAATGAGCAGTTCTTC	CASRAPDYNEQFF
-	TRBD1	TRBV24-1	TRBJ2-5	TGTGCCACCAGTGATCCCCCGCCTTCTGACAGGGCGGTCCAAGAGACCCAGTACTTC	CATSDPPPSDRAVQETQYF
-	-	TRBV11-3	TRBJ2-1	TGTGCCAGCAGCATCCGACAGGACTTATCCTACAATGAGCAGTTCTTC	CASSIRQDLSYNEQFF
-	-	TRBV7-3	TRBJ2-5	TGTGCCAGCAGCTTCGAGCCACAAGAGACCCAGTACTTC	CASSFEPQETQYF
-	-	TRBV2	TRBJ2-7	TGTGCCAGCAGCCTTCAATCAGCGGACAGAGGGTACGAGCAGTACTTC	CASSLQSADRGYEQYF
-	-	TRBV4-1	TRBJ1-1	TGCGCCAGCAGCCAAGCAGGGGCTGAAGCTTTCTTT	CASSQAGAEAFF
few	-	TRBV7-9	TRBJ1-2	TGTGCCAGCAGCTTAATGGTGCCAGCCGGGAGGGGCTACACCTTC	CASSLMVPAGRGYTF
-	TRBD2	TRBV7-2	TRBJ2-4	TGTGCCAGCAGCCCCCGGATAGCGGGAGGGGGGGCTTCCAAAAACATTCAGTACTTC	CASSPRIAGGGASKNIQYF
few	TRBD1	TRBV6-5	TRBJ2-7	TGTGCCAGCAGTTACTCGGGACAGGACATCCACGAGCAGTACTTC	CASSYSGQDIHEQYF
-	-	TRBV15	TRBJ2-7	TGTGCCACCAGCAGAGATCGAGGGTCCCACGAGCAGTACTTC	CATSRDRGSHEQYF
few	-	TRBV30	TRBJ1-5	TGTGCCTGGAGTCCGGTTTCTTATAGCAATCAGCCCCAGCATTTT	CAWSPVSYSNQPQHF
-	TRBD1	TRBV28	TRBJ1-2	TGTGCCAGCAGCAGACAGGGATTTAGCTATGGCTACACCTTC	CASSRQGFSYGYTF
-	TRBD1	TRBV19	TRBJ1-2	TGTGCCAGTGGCCTCGGGACAGGCGGAGATGGCTACACCTTC	CASGLGTGGDGYTF
-	TRBD1	TRBV28	TRBJ2-7	TGTGCCAGCAGTTTCGCGGGACAGGGGAGTACCCACGAGCAGTACTTC	CASSFAGQGSTHEQYF
-	-	TRBV24-1	TRBJ1-5	TGTGCCACCAGTGTTTGCGGCAGGGTTCGCAATCAGCCCCAGCATTTT	CATSVCGRVRNQPQHF
-	-	TRBV5-6	TRBJ1-6	TGTGCCAGCAGCTTGGCAGGGGTAGGTTCACCCCTCCACTTT	CASSLAGVGSPLHF
-	TRBD2	TRBV30	TRBJ2-5	TGTGCCTGGAGTCCTACTAGCGTTTGGGAGACCCAGTACTTC	CAWSPTSVWETQYF
few	TRBD2	TRBV9	TRBJ2-1	TGTGCCAGCAGCTCCAGCGGGAGGAACTACAATGAGCAGTTCTTC	CASSSSGRNYNEQFF
once	-	TRBV23-1	TRBJ1-2	TGCGCCCGTCGGTTCTATGGCTACACCTTC	CARRFYGYTF
-	TRBD2	TRBV30	TRBJ2-1	TGTGCCTGGAGTGTTGGAGCGGGGGGGGATGAGCAGTTCTTC	CAWSVGAGGDEQFF
-	TRBD2	TRBV10-3	TRBJ2-3	TGTGCCATCAGTGACCCCTTAGCGGGGAGCACAGATACGCAGTATTTT	CAISDPLAGSTDTQYF
few	TRBD2	TRBV2	TRBJ2-1	TGTGCCAGCAGTGAGCTTCGACTAGCGGGAGGCAATGAGCAGTTCTTC	CASSELRLAGGNEQFF
once	TRBD2	TRBV28	TRBJ2-1	TGTGCCAGCAGCCTCAGACTAGCGAAAAGCTCCTACAATGAGCAGTTCTTC	CASSLRLAKSSYNEQFF
-	TRBD1	TRBV11-2	TRBJ2-7	TGTGCCAGCAGCTCAGCCCAATCCGGGACAGGAACCTACGAGCAGTACTTC	CASSSAQSGTGTYEQYF
-	-	TRBV29-1	TRBJ2-3	TGCAGCGTCGATACAGGGCCAGATACGCAGTATTTT	CSVDTGPDTQYF
-	TRBD2	TRBV19	TRBJ2-1	TGTGCCAGTAGTATACTGGCGGGAGGGCCGTTTGAGCAGTTCTTC	CASSILAGGPFEQFF
-	TRBD1	TRBV15	TRBJ2-7	TGTGCCACCTCCCGGACAGGGGGCTACGAGCAGTACTTC	CATSRTGGYEQYF
-	TRBD1	TRBV7-8	TRBJ1-4	TGTGCCAGCAGCCGAACCGGGACAGTCAATGAAAAACTGTTTTTT	CASSRTGTVNEKLFF
few	-	TRBV12-3/TRBV12-4	TRBJ2-1	TGTGCCAGCAGTTTCCCACAGGGCTATGAGCAGTTCTTC	CASSFPQGYEQFF